This TCR beta chain was identified in a study of T cell responses to AZD1222 COVID-19 vaccine. Study-level findings and limits: Sampling that yielded the repertoires occurred only after the peak T cell response. Two AZD1222 administrations were followed by greater Spike-specific TCR breadth and depth. Spike-wide vaccine-associated CD4 TCRs dominated at 160-218 and 743-854. Most donors were white British and more were female, and clonal diversity was possibly underestimated.

To note about this clone: The antigen is undetermined.

CDR3 length equals 11 residues. The germline V gene encodes CDR1 LGHDT and CDR2 YNNKEL (reference sequence). Trimming left V 1 base short and J 8 bases short, with 6 bases between. The protocol was immunoSEQ multiplex PCR, while the TCRdb copy is restricted to in-frame clones and leaves out a portion. The table records over 75,000 clones, 70% to 90% of them present only once. This sample comprised peripheral blood, obtained 28 days after the second AZD1222 dose. The chain uses TRBV3-1 (or the pseudogene TRBV3-2) and TRBJ2-7; no definite D call. The source is an adult who received the AZD1222 COVID-19 vaccine. The CDR3 region has the DNA TGTGCCAGCAGCCAAGGAGGTAAGCAGTACTTC. This codes for CASSQGGKQYF.